The T cell receptor (beta chain) under discussion was sequenced for a study of T cell responses to AZD1222 COVID-19 vaccine. Study conclusions and caveats: The donor cohort was predominantly white British with a female majority, and clonal diversity may have been underestimated.

With regard to this clone: Its antigen is unknown.

CDR1 and CDR2 from the germline V gene are SGHRS and YFSETQ. CDR3 length: 15 amino acids. J lost 6 bases, V lost 3 bases, and 8 bases had no gene match. TCRdb's copy holds only in-frame clones and misses some; the assay was immunoSEQ multiplex PCR. The sample shows 150,000 to 200,000 clones, 94% of them seen only once. The rearrangement uses TRBV5-1 and TRBJ1-4; 7 nucleotides line up with TRBD1. This clonotype was sampled from an adult in good health. This sample comprised peripheral blood, obtained on day 0 of AZD1222 vaccination. CDR3: CASSSRPGTDEKLFF. Here the CDR3 DNA reads TGCGCCAGCAGCTCGAGGCCCGGGACAGATGAAAAACTGTTTTTT.